This TCR beta chain was captured by sequencing in a study of cytomegalovirus exposure and HLA in healthy donors (dated 2017 in TCRdb). Study-level background: According to an earlier analysis of a few hundred of the donors, about 179 million T cells yielded 120 million or so unique TCR beta sequences and around 300 Gb of sequence data. Roughly 300 gigabases of sequencing data and approximately 84 million unique TCR sequences were included in an early release covering about 620 HLA-typed donors. Of the roughly 420 genotyped donors, 75% to 85% were placed in the genetic ancestry cluster associated with self-reported Caucasian donors. The study aimed to test whether cataloging public T cell receptors could reveal signatures of past pathogen exposure. The study profiled the T cell repertoires of hundreds of subjects by immunosequencing and related them to cytomegalovirus serostatus. Besides the first cohort of roughly 640 subjects, a separate validation cohort made up of 120 different subjects was used. The study combined high-throughput TCR immunosequencing, statistical association of individual TCRs with disease status, and machine learning to predict cytomegalovirus infection status. A later analysis re-examined previously published TCR beta repertoires from around 670 donors and added high-resolution HLA genotyping to investigate patterns of TCR occurrence. The later analysis used no new phenotypic data to find candidate immune exposures, relying instead on TCR beta sequences and their occurrence across donors. An earlier analysis of approximately 630 of the donors applied high-throughput TCR beta sequencing to assess whether each TCR beta V gene segment acted as functional or pseudogenic. Donor age, sex, ethnicity and CMV serostatus were compiled together with the repertoire data. A later genetic analysis used genome-wide SNP genotypes for about three fifths of the 666 donors, treating that subset as a discovery cohort. All discovery cohort repertoires had been generated using a single sequencing platform. Class I and class II HLA loci were covered by the typing at four-digit resolution. Typing coverage differed by locus: A, B, C, DRB1 and DQB1 were typed in about 620-630 donors, DQA1 in 522, DPA1 in 600 to 610, and DPB1 in just under 490. Five DR-DQ haplotypes were treated as single units for association and clustering because of strong linkage in the cohort. Among roughly 400 genotyped donors of the cohort, an average of approximately 250,000 unique TCR beta nucleotide sequences were sequenced per donor, around 20% of them non-productive.

Library construction relied on the immunoSEQ multiplex PCR assay. A mixture of 60 forward primers for TCR Vbeta segments and 13 reverse primers for TCR Jbeta segments was used in the multiplex PCR. A multiplex PCR assay on genomic DNA amplified the CDR3 region of rearranged TCR beta genes. The Illumina HiSeq System was used to sequence the amplified TCR beta libraries as 87-base-pair reads. Per the original workflow: A later analysis counted approximately 76 million unique TCR beta chains across the 600 to 850 repertoires, and roughly 10 million of these chains were shared by at least two donors. Raw reads were error-corrected and collapsed into unique sequences with a nearest-neighbor algorithm that merged closely related sequences to remove PCR and sequencing errors. V, D and J gene segments were assigned by aligning CDR3 sequences to IMGT reference sequences. For a sequence to be retained, at least a six-nucleotide match to both a V gene segment and a J gene segment was required. A rearrangement counted as productive if the CDR3 had no stop codons and remained in frame with V and J, and every other rearrangement counted as non-productive. CDR3 was defined by IMGT convention, running from the second conserved V-encoded cysteine to the conserved J-encoded phenylalanine. The earlier analysis of about 610 of the donors excluded sequences that lacked an unambiguous match to a single V gene segment. An earlier analysis of 587 of the donors classified V segments as functional when productive rearrangements were above 56.7% and as segregating when the standard deviation between donors was above 5%. A statistical classification framework was built for diagnosing cytomegalovirus status from the catalog of TCR beta chain sequences. In a later analysis, V and J genes were assigned by comparing TCR nucleotide sequences against IMGT/GENE-DB human TR gene sequences. A later analysis assigned CDR3 sequences and most-parsimonious VDJ recombination scenarios with the TCRdist pipeline. A later analysis defined each TCR beta chain by its CDR3 amino acid sequence plus V-gene family, and excluded reads lacking a unique V-gene family. In a later analysis, fewer than 650 highly shared, low-generation-probability nucleotide sequences were removed to address suspected cross-contamination and a sequencing artifact. For each public chain, a later analysis derived a clonal expansion index from normalized ranks of inferred template counts within each repertoire. In a later analysis, generation probabilities were computed with a VDJ recombination model fitted to out-of-frame rearrangements, and the resulting probabilities were checked against IGoR. In a later analysis, hypergeometric tests were used to score TCR-TCR, TCR-HLA and TCR-CMV co-occurrence, with a repertoire-size bias correction applied to TCR pairs. A later analysis estimated false discovery rates by permuting HLA or CMV assignments 20 times. In a later analysis, co-occurring TCRs were grouped using DBSCAN, and TCRdist sequence similarity was added for clustering within HLA-allele-positive subsets. For co-occurrence clustering, repertoires with fewer than 30,000 or more than 120,000 public chains were excluded, along with about five repertoires with anomalous nucleotide sharing. TCRdb's version of the immuneACCESS table is confined to in-frame rearrangements and falls short of the full clone set. An unresolved V gene accounts for under half of the shortfall where checked; the remainder is of unknown origin. V and J calls and clone size are given by that table; D and trimming were obtained from the DNA. This sample holds over 30,000 clones; less than 75% were observed only once. The top ten clonotypes cover 10% of the sample.

Notes on this clone: The clone's antigen remains unknown. Base qualities are not provided; no much larger clone lies one nucleotide away.

From its cysteine to its phenylalanine, the CDR3 spans 12 amino acids. CDR3 DNA is the only sequence kept; it has 36 bases, read in frame from the first base. The trim is 6 bases for V and 5 bases for J, with a gap of 10 bases between the germline ends. CDR1 and CDR2 (LNHDA, SQIVND) derive from the germline V gene (reference sequence). What the study reported, not specific to this receptor: An earlier analysis of roughly 570 of the donors showed that most TCR beta V segments appeared in productive rearrangements either about 90% or about 30% of the time, which broadly matched IMGT annotations. Because HLA typing was missing for some donors at each locus, association tests included only the typed subset. This cohort had only TCR beta chains sequenced, and the lack of alpha or paired-chain data limited which features could be detected. A cluster of highly shared sequence variants was judged likely to represent a technical artifact of the sequencing pipeline. In a later analysis, the rate of TCR association differed among HLA loci, with DRB1 alleles having the most associated TCRs and HLA-C alleles having the fewest. In a later analysis, most CMV-associated TCR beta chains were found to appear HLA-restricted, with HLA associations seemingly driven largely by CMV exposure. In a later genetic analysis, fewer N-insertions in productive TCRs were reported among donors in an Asian-associated ancestry cluster than the roughly 700-donor mean. Three of the identified cytomegalovirus-associated TCR beta chains were confirmed in vitro to be specific for cytomegalovirus antigens. Linkage disequilibrium might explain the correlated functional status among segregating V segments, but an unknown experimental factor could not be ruled out. A later analysis associated 16,951 TCR beta sequences with specific HLA alleles at a false discovery rate of 0.05. The only immune exposure information available for the cohort was CMV serostatus. The authors suggested that the approach could potentially be extended to other disease states and immunological phenotypes. Presence/absence analyses assumed roughly uniform sequencing depth across donors, an assumption that may not hold. The 87-base-pair reads could not distinguish some IMGT-functional V segments, including TRBV6-2 and TRBV6-3, so those segments were excluded. Several of the top co-occurrence clusters appeared to be linked to parvovirus B19, influenza, CMV and Epstein-Barr virus, according to a later analysis. In the study, approximately 160 TCR beta chains were listed as associated with cytomegalovirus. The earlier analysis of a few hundred of the donors excluded approximately 17 rarely observed V segments, including chromosome 9 orphons, because counts were too low. A later genetic analysis associated a missense DCLRE1C variant with V-gene and J-gene trimming of TCR beta chains, and an independent cohort replicated the association. A further reported finding was that TCR beta sequences accurately predicted the HLA-A and HLA-B alleles for most subjects in the first cohort. The classifier was reported to diagnose cytomegalovirus status with high specificity and sensitivity in both the original cohort and the validation cohort. While some public TCRs were present in many individuals, most TCR sequences turned up only very rarely across donors. Assigning TCR associations to individual alleles was difficult when HLA alleles, especially DR and DQ, strongly co-occurred. Compared with equally common non-associated chains, HLA-associated TCR beta chains in a later analysis were more clonally expanded and had lower generation probabilities.

In total, just over 650 healthy bone marrow donors made up the cohort. All cohort members were sampled while nominally healthy, although unrecorded immune exposures were likely present. The donor was CMV seropositive and belonged to the group of 250 to 350 seropositive cohort members. A peripheral blood sample was collected from each donor, and TCR beta sequencing was performed on peripheral blood mononuclear cells. Genomic DNA was extracted from the blood cell samples with the Qiagen DNeasy Blood Extraction Kit. This TCR came from a man in his forties in good health and CMV-seropositive. Material for sequencing was PBMCs. The chain uses TRBV19 and TRBJ1-1; the D gene lacks a confident call. The CDR3 loop reads CASSVMTTEAFF. The DNA is as follows: TGTGCCAGTAGCGTCATGACAACTGAAGCTTTCTTT.